This entry features one T cell receptor (beta chain) sequence. This record belongs to a study of blood T cell repertoires in COVID-19. Study-level background: Acute-phase and convalescent COVID-19 samples originated in the United States, Italy and Spain. Nucleic acid was either cDNA or gDNA, and it came from T cells, B-cell-depleted T cells, or PBMCs.

The CDR3 sequence is 14 residues long. Germline V gene data show CDR1 as MNHEY and CDR2 as SVGAGI. The V end was cut by 6 bases, the J end by 3 bases, with 11 bases between. The method was immunoSEQ multiplex PCR; TCRdb's version includes in-frame clones alone and lacks a portion of them. The sample holds roughly 200,000 clones; nearly 90% are singletons and the top ten take about 0.59%. The source of this sequence is a man aged 45-65 years with acute or convalescent COVID-19. The material sequenced was peripheral blood. This chain joins TRBV6-5 and TRBJ2-2, with a tentative D call TRBD1 (5 bases). CDR3 residues: CASRRPGYTGELFF. The DNA of the CDR3 is TGTGCCAGCAGGAGGCCAGGGTACACCGGGGAGCTGTTTTTT.